Included here is one TCR beta chain sequence, with context. Its antigen remains unidentified. Other DNA sequences of this sample code for an identical CDR3. Assay: immunoSEQ multiplex PCR; the TCRdb copy retains only in-frame clones and omits some. The sample carries 150,000 to 180,000 clones, 75% to 90% recorded once. The source of the sample is a study of cytomegalovirus exposure and HLA in healthy donors. Study observations and caveats: There were a few CMV-associated chains whose specificity for CMV antigens was confirmed in vitro. Altogether, about 160 TCR beta chains were recorded as cytomegalovirus-associated.

The CDR3 sequence is 14 residues long. Trimming took 2 bases from V and 2 from J, leaving 8 bases between them. Germline CDR1 is SGHTA and CDR2 is FQGTGA. The study drew the donors from its approximately 110-subject validation cohort, separate from the 666-subject first cohort. The sequence was obtained from a man aged 18-30 years in good health and CMV-seropositive. The rearrangement links TRBV7-3 to TRBJ2-3, with D unresolved. The specimen sequenced was PBMCs. CDR3 nucleotide sequence: TGTGCCAGCAGCTTAGGCTTACACACAGATACGCAGTATTTT. Its translation: CASSLGLHTDTQYF.